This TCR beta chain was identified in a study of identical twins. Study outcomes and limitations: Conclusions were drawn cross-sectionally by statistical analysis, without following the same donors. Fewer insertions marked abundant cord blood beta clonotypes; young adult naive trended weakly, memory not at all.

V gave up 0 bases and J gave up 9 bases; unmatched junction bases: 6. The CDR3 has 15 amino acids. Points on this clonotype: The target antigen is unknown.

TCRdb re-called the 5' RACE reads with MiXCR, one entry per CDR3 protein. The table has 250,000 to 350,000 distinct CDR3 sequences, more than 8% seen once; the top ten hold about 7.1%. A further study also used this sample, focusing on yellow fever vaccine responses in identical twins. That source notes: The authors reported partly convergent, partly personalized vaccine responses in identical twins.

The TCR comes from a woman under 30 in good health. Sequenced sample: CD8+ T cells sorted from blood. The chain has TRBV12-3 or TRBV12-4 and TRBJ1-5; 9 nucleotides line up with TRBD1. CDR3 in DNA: TGTGCCAGCAGTTTAGCAAGGGACAGGGTGTCGCCCCAGCATTTT. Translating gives CASSLARDRVSPQHF.